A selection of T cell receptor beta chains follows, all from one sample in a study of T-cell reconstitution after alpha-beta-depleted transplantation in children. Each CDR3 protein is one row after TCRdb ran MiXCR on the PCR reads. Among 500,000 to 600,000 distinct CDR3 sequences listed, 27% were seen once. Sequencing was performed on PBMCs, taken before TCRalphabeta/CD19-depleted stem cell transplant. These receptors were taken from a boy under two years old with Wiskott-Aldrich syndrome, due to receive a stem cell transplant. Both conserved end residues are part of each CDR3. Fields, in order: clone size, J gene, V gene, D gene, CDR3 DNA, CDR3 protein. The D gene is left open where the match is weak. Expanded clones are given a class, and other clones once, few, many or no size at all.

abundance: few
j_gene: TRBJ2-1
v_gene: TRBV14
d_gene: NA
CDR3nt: TGTGCCAGCAGCCAAGCGGACTTTAGGCAGTTCTTC
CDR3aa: CASSQADFRQFF

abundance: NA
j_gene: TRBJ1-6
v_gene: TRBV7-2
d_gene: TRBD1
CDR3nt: TGTGCCAGCAACCGGGACAGGGGTAATTCACCCCTCCACTTT
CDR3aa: CASNRDRGNSPLHF

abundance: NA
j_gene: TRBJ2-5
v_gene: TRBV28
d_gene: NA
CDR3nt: TGTGCCAGCAGTTTCTCAGCGGTTATAGAGACCCAGTACTTC
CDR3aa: CASSFSAVIETQYF

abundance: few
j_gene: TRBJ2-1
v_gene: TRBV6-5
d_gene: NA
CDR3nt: TGTGCCAGCAGTTACTCGAGAATTTCGGGGAAACCTCTCAATGAGCAGTTCTTC
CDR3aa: CASSYSRISGKPLNEQFF

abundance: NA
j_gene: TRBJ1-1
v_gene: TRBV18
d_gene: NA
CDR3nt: TGTGCCAGCTCACCCCTTGGGGATTTCTACGAAGCTTTCTTT
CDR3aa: CASSPLGDFYEAFF

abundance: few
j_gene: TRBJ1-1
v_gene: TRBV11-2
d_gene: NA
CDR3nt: TGTGCCAGCAGCCCAGACCTAGGGGTGACTGAAGCTTTCTTT
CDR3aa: CASSPDLGVTEAFF

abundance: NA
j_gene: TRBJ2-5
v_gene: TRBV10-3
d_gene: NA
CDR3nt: TGTGCCATCAGTAGACAACAAGAGACCCAGTACTTC
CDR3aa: CAISRQQETQYF

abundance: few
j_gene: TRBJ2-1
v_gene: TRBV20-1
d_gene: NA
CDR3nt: TGCAGTGCTAGACCGCGAAACAGAAGTGACAATGAGCAGTTCTTC
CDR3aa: CSARPRNRSDNEQFF

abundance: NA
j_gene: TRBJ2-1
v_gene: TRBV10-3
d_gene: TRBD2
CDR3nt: TGTGCCATCAGCGACCCTAGCGGGAGGGCCTACAATGAGCAGTTCTTC
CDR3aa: CAISDPSGRAYNEQFF

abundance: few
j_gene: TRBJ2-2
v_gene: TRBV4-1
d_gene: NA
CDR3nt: TGCGCCAGCAGCCAAGGGGCAGGTTTATTCACCGGGGAGCTGTTTTTT
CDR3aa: CASSQGAGLFTGELFF

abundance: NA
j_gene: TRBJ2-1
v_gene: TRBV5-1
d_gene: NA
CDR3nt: TGCGCCAGCACTCCCTGGGGGGAGAATTTCAATGAGCAGTTCTTC
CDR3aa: CASTPWGENFNEQFF

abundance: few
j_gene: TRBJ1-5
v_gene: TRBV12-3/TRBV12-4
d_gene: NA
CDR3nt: TGTGCAGCAGGGGCTAATAGCAATCAGCCCCAGCATTTT
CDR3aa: CAAGANSNQPQHF

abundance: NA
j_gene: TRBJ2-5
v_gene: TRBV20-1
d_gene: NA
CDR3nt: TGCAGTGCTAGGAGGACAGCGCCAGAGACCCAGTACTTC
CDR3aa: CSARRTAPETQYF

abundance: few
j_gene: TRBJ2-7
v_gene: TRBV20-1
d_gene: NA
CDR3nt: TGCAGTGCTAGAGATGGTGGGGGAGGATCCTACGAGCAGTACTTC
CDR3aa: CSARDGGGGSYEQYF

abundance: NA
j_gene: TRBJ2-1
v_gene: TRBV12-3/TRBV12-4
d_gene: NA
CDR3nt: TGTGCCAGCAGTTTCGTCCAGGACCGGTTCTCCTACAATGAGCAGTTCTTC
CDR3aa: CASSFVQDRFSYNEQFF

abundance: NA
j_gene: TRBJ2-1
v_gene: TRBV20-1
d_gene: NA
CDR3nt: TGCAGTGCCAACCAGGTGGGGAGCTCCTACAATGAGCAGTTCTTC
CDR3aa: CSANQVGSSYNEQFF

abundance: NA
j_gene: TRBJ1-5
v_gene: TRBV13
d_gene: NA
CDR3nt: TGTGCCAGCAGCAAGGGACCTTGGAATCAGCCCCAGCATTTT
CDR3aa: CASSKGPWNQPQHF

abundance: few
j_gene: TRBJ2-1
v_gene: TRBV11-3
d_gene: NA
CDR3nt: TGTGCCAGCAGCTTAGTGTCCCACCTGCAGTTCTTC
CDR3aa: CASSLVSHLQFF

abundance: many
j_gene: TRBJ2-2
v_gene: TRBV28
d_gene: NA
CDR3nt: TGTGCCAGCAGTCGTGACAGGTACACCGGGGAGCTGTTTTTT
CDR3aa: CASSRDRYTGELFF

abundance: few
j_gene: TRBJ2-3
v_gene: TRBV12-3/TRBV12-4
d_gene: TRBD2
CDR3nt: TGTGCCAGCAGTCTAGCGGGAACCACAAATACGCAGTATTTT
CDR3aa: CASSLAGTTNTQYF

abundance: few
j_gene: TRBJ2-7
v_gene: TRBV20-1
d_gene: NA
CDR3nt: TGCAGTGCTAGAAGAGCCTACTACGAGCAGTACTTC
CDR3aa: CSARRAYYEQYF

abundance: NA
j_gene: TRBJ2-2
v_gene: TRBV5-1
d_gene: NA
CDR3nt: TGCGCCAGCAGCTTGGGTCCGTGGAACACCGGGGAGCTGTTTTTT
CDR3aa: CASSLGPWNTGELFF

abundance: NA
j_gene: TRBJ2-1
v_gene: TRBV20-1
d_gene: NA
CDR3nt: TGCAGTGCTAGACCACGTAGTTTAGCCAATGAGCAGTTCTTC
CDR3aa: CSARPRSLANEQFF

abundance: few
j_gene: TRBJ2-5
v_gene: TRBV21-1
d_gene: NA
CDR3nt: TGTGCCAGCATCCTCGGACAGGGGGAAGGAGAGACCCAGTACTTC
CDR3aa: CASILGQGEGETQYF

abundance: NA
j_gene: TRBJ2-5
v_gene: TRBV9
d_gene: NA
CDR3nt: TGTGCCAGCAGCGCCCCTCCCGGGGCCCCTAGTGAGGAGACCCAGTACTTC
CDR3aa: CASSAPPGAPSEETQYF

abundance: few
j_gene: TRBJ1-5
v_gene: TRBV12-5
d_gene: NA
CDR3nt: TGTGCTAGTGGTTTAGGTGATCAGCCCCAGCATTTT
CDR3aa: CASGLGDQPQHF

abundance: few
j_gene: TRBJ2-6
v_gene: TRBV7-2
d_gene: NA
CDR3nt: TGTGCCAGCAGCTTACCAGGGGCCTCTGGGGCCAACGTCCTGACTTTC
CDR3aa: CASSLPGASGANVLTF

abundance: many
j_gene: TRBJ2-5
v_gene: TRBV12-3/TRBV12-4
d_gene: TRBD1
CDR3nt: TGTGCCAGCAGTTTCCGGACAGGGCAAGAGACCCAGTACTTC
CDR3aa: CASSFRTGQETQYF

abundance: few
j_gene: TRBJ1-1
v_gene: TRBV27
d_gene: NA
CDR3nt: TGTGCCAGCAGTTCACGTGGGAGGGGGAAGACTGAAGCTTTCTTT
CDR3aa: CASSSRGRGKTEAFF

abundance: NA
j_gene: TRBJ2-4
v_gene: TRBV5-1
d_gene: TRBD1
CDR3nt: TGCGCCAGCAGCTCGGGACAGCTGGCCTCCAAAAACATTCAGTACTTC
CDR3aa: CASSSGQLASKNIQYF

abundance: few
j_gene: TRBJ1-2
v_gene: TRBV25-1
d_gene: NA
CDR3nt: TGTGCCAGCAGTGAGGGCAGGCTATATGGCTACACCTTC
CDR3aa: CASSEGRLYGYTF

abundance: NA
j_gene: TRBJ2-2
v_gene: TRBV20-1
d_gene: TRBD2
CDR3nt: TGCAGTGCTAGAGATCAAAGGGGCGGGAGCCCGAACACCGGGGAGCTGTTTTTT
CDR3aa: CSARDQRGGSPNTGELFF

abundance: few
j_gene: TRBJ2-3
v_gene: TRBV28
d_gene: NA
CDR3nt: TGTGCCAGCAGTGATCTGGGAGATACGCAGTATTTT
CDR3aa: CASSDLGDTQYF

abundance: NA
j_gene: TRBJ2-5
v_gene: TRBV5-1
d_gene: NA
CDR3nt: TGCGCCAGCAGGCTCCAGGGAAGGAGCGAGACCCAGTACTTC
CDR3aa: CASRLQGRSETQYF

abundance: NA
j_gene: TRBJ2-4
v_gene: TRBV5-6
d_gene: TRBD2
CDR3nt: TGTGCCAGCGGCTTAGGACTAGCGGGGACCGGGGGCATTCAGTACTTC
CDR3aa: CASGLGLAGTGGIQYF

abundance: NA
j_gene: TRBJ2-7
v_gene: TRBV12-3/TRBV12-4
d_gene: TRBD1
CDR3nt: TGTGCCAGCAGAACAGACAGGGAGATTTACGAGCAGTACTTC
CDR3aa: CASRTDREIYEQYF

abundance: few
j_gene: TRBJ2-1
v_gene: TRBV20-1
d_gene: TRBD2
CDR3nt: TGCAGTGCAGCTAGCGGGGTTGACAATGAGCAGTTCTTC
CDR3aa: CSAASGVDNEQFF

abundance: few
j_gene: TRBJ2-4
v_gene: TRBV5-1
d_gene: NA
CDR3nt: TGCGCCAGCAGTAGGGGGGACAGTTTGGTAAACATTCAGTACTTC
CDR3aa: CASSRGDSLVNIQYF

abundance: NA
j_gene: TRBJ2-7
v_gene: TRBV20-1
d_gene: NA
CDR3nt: TGCAGTGCTAGGGCCTGGGAGAAGGTCTACGAGCAGTACTTC
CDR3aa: CSARAWEKVYEQYF

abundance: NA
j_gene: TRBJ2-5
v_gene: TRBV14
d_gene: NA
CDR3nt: TGTGCCAGCAGCCAAGGCGATCGGCCGCGGGAGACCCAGTACTTC
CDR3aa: CASSQGDRPRETQYF

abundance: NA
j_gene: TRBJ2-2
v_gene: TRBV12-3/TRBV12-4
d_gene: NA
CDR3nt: TGTGCCAGCAGCCGAGGACTGTTGAACACCGGGGAGCTGTTTTTT
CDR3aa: CASSRGLLNTGELFF

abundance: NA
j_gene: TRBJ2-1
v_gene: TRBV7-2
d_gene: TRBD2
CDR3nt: TGTGCCAGCAGCTTAGCGCTCGCGGCTAGCGGCTACAATGAGCAGTTCTTC
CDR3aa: CASSLALAASGYNEQFF

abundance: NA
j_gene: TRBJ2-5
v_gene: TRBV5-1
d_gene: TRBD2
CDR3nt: TGCGCCAGCAGCCCTAGGACTAGCGGGAGCCAAGAGACCCAGTACTTC
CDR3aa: CASSPRTSGSQETQYF

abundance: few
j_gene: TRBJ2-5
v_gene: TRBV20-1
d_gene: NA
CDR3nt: TGCAGTGCCCCAAGGCGGGGCGGGGAGACCCAGTACTTC
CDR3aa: CSAPRRGGETQYF

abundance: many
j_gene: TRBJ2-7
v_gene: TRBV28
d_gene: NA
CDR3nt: TGTGCCAGCAGTTTCGGCCCCTACGAGCAGTACTTC
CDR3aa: CASSFGPYEQYF

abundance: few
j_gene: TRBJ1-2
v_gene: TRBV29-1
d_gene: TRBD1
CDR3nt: TGCAGCGACAGGGGGCGCGGTGGCTACACCTTC
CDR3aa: CSDRGRGGYTF

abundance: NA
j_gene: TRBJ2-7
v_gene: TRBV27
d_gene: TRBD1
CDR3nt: TGTGCCAGCAGTGTAAAGGGACAGGGGGGATACGAGCAGTACTTC
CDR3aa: CASSVKGQGGYEQYF

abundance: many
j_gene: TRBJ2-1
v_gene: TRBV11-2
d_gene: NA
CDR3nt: TGTGCCAGCAGCTTAGTTGGTCGGAATGAGCAGTTCTTC
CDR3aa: CASSLVGRNEQFF

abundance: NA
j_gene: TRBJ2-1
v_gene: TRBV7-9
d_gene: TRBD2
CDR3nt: TGTGCCAGCAGCTTACGAGCGGGAGGGGGCGATGAGCAGTTCTTC
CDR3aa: CASSLRAGGGDEQFF

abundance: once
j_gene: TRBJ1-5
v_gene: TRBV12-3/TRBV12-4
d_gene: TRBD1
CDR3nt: TGTGCCAGCAGCTCTGAAACAGGGGTTCCCACTCAGCCCCAGCATTTT
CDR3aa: CASSSETGVPTQPQHF

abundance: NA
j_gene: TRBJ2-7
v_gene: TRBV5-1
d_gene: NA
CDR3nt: TGCGCCAGCAGCCCAAATCGACCCAGCTACGAGCAGTACTTC
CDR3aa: CASSPNRPSYEQYF

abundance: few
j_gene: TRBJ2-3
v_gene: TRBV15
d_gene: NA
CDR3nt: TGTGCCACCAGCAGAGATCTACGGTTCGGAGATACGCAGTATTTT
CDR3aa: CATSRDLRFGDTQYF